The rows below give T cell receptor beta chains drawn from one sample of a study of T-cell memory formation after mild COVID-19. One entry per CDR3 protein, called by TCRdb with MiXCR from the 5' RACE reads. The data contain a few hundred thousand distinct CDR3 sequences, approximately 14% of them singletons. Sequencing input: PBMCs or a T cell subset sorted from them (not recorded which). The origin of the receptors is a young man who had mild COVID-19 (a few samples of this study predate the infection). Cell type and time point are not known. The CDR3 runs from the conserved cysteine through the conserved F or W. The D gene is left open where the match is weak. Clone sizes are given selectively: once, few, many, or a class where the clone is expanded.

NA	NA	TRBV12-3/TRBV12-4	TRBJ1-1	CASLRGEAFF	TGTGCCAGTCTCCGGGGTGAAGCTTTCTTT
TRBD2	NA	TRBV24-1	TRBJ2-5	CATSDTSGETQETQYF	TGTGCCACCAGTGATACTAGCGGGGAAACCCAAGAGACCCAGTACTTC
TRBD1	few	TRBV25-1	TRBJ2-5	CASTTGQGGETQYF	TGTGCCAGCACCACGGGACAGGGAGGCGAGACCCAGTACTTC
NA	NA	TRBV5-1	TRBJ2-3	CASSDSGEFTQYF	TGCGCCAGCAGCGATTCGGGGGAGTTTACGCAGTATTTT
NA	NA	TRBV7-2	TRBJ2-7	CASSLVGRLYEQYF	TGTGCCAGCAGCTTAGTGGGCCGGCTCTACGAGCAGTACTTC
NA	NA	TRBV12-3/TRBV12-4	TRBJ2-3	CASRRQGLDTQYF	TGTGCCAGCAGGCGGCAGGGTTTAGATACGCAGTATTTT
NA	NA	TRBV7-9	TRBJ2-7	CASSFWGVASEQYF	TGTGCCAGCAGCTTCTGGGGGGTCGCGAGCGAGCAGTACTTC
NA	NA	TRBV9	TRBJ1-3	CASSGSGQLWGNTIYF	TGTGCCAGCAGCGGGTCAGGACAGCTCTGGGGAAACACCATATATTTT
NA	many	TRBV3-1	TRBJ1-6	CASSQDRAFRNSPLHF	TGTGCCAGCAGCCAAGACAGGGCTTTCCGTAATTCACCCCTCCACTTT
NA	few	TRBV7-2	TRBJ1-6	CASRVWTDYSPLHF	TGTGCCAGCAGAGTCTGGACAGACTATTCACCCCTCCACTTT
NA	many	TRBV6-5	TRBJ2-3	CASTQSGPRDTQYF	TGTGCCAGCACCCAGTCGGGGCCCCGAGATACGCAGTATTTT
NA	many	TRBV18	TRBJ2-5	CASRREFQETQYF	TGTGCCAGCCGCCGGGAGTTCCAAGAGACCCAGTACTTC
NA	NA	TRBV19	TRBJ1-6	CASSMATTGRNSPLHF	TGTGCCAGTAGTATGGCTACGACAGGCCGGAATTCACCCCTCCACTTT
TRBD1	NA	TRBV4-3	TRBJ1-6	CASSPDRAYNSPLHF	TGCGCCAGCAGCCCGGACAGGGCCTATAATTCACCCCTCCACTTT
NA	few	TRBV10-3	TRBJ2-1	CATIGAKINEQFF	TGTGCCACGATTGGCGCAAAGATCAATGAGCAGTTCTTC
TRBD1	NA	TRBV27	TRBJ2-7	CASSLDEGGNEQYF	TGTGCCAGCAGTTTAGATGAAGGGGGCAACGAGCAGTACTTC
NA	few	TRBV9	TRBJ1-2	CASSVAGANTPLYTF	TGTGCCAGCAGCGTAGCGGGGGCGAATACTCCCCTTTACACCTTC
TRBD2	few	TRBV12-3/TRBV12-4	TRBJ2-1	CASSDQGLGRRARIF	TGTGCCAGCAGCGACCAGGGACTAGGACGCCGAGCAAGAATCTTC
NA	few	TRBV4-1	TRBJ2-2	CASSQAGVFGELFF	TGCGCCAGCAGCCAAGCTGGGGTTTTCGGGGAGCTGTTTTTT
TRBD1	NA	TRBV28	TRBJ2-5	CASSPPAGTAQETQYF	TGTGCCAGCAGTCCGCCTGCCGGGACAGCCCAAGAGACCCAGTACTTC
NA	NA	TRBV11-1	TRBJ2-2	CASSPLLRLWNTGELFF	TGTGCCAGCAGCCCTTTACTCAGGCTCTGGAACACCGGGGAGCTGTTTTTT
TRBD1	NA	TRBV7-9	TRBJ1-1	CASRQTGAQNTEAFF	TGTGCCAGCAGACAGACAGGGGCTCAGAACACTGAAGCTTTCTTT
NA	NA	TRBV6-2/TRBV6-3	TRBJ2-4	CASSYRGNIQYF	TGTGCCAGCAGTTACAGGGGTAACATTCAGTACTTC
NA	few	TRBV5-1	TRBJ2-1	CASSLVSVSTNEQFF	TGCGCCAGCAGCTTAGTCAGTGTATCTACCAATGAGCAGTTCTTC
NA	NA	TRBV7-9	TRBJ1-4	CASSYEEKLFF	TGTGCCAGCAGCTACGAAGAAAAACTGTTTTTT
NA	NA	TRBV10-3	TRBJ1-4	CATMKPGAGEKLFF	TGTGCCACAATGAAGCCGGGGGCAGGGGAAAAACTGTTTTTT
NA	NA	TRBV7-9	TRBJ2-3	CASSSRFSTDTQYF	TGTGCCAGCAGCTCCCGGTTTAGCACAGATACGCAGTATTTT
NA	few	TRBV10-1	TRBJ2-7	CASKVEEQYF	TGCGCCAGCAAGGTAGAAGAGCAGTACTTC
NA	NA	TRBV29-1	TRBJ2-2	CSVGQNTGELFF	TGCAGCGTTGGACAGAACACCGGGGAGCTGTTTTTT
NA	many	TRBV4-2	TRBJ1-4	CASSQGGGYEKLFF	TGTGCCAGCAGCCAAGGGGGCGGGTATGAAAAACTGTTTTTT
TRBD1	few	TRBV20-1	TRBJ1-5	CSAGDNRGGQPQHF	TGCAGTGCTGGCGACAACAGGGGCGGGCAGCCCCAGCATTTT
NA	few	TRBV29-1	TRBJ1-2	CSADRVGGYTF	TGCAGCGCTGACCGAGTGGGAGGCTACACCTTC
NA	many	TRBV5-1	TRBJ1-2	CASSPSVFNYGYTF	TGCGCCAGCAGCCCGTCAGTCTTTAACTATGGCTACACCTTC
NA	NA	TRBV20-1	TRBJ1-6	CSARGATLVLTSPLHF	TGCAGTGCTAGGGGGGCCACTCTGGTTTTAACGTCACCCCTCCACTTT
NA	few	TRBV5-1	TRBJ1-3	CASSLSGQGVTGNTIYF	TGCGCCAGCAGCTTATCTGGGCAGGGAGTTACTGGAAACACCATATATTTT
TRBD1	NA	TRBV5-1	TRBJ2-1	CASSRSGQGGYNEQFF	TGCGCCAGCAGCCGGAGCGGACAGGGGGGATACAATGAGCAGTTCTTC
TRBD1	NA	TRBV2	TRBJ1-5	CASSYDRVNQPQHF	TGTGCCAGCAGTTACGACAGGGTCAATCAGCCCCAGCATTTT
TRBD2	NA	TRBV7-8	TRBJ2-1	CASSLGGGGGYNEQFF	TGTGCCAGCAGCTTAGGTGGCGGGGGGGGATACAATGAGCAGTTCTTC
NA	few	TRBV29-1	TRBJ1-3	CSVDSSSGNTIYF	TGCAGCGTTGACAGTTCCTCTGGAAACACCATATATTTT
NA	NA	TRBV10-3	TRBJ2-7	CAISLLPPGAGDLTYEQYF	TGTGCCATCAGCCTACTCCCACCGGGGGCAGGGGATCTGACCTACGAGCAGTACTTC
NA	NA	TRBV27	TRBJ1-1	CASKIGTGMNTEAFF	TGTGCCAGCAAGATAGGGACGGGGATGAACACTGAAGCTTTCTTT
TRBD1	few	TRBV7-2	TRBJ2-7	CASSTSRTGRYEQYF	TGTGCCAGCAGTACTTCCCGGACAGGACGCTACGAGCAGTACTTC
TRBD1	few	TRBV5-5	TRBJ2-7	CASSQGRDRDF	TGTGCCAGCAGCCAGGGCCGGGACAGGGACTTC
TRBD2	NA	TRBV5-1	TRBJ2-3	CASSLGTSGEIDTQYF	TGCGCCAGCAGCCTTGGTACTAGCGGGGAAATAGATACGCAGTATTTT
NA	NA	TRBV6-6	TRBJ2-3	CATSDTQYF	TGTGCCACCTCAGATACGCAGTATTTT
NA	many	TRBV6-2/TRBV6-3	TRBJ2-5	CASSYSETQYF	TGTGCCAGCAGTTACTCGGAGACCCAGTACTTC
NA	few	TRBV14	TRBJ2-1	CASSQGADFYSYNEQFF	TGTGCCAGCAGCCAAGGGGCGGATTTCTACTCCTACAATGAGCAGTTCTTC
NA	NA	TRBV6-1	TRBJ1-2	CASSEALQGQGYGYTF	TGTGCCAGCAGTGAAGCGCTTCAGGGGCAAGGCTATGGCTACACCTTC
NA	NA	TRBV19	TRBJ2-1	CASSIRTSSYNEQFF	TGTGCCAGTAGTATTCGGACGAGCTCCTACAATGAGCAGTTCTTC
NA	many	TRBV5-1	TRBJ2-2	CASSQTAGEDTGELFF	TGCGCCAGCAGCCAGACGGCCGGGGAAGACACCGGGGAGCTGTTTTTT
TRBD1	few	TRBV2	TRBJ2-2	CASGGQGATGELFF	TGTGCCAGCGGGGGACAGGGGGCGACCGGGGAGCTGTTTTTT
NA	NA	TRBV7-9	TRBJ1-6	CASSSIRQVNNSPLHF	TGTGCCAGCAGCTCCATTCGACAGGTTAACAATTCACCCCTCCACTTT
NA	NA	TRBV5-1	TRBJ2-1	CASSDGGQDEQFF	TGCGCCAGCAGCGACGGGGGGCAGGATGAGCAGTTCTTC
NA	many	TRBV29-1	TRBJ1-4	CSVVIRINEKLFF	TGCAGCGTTGTCATCCGGATTAATGAAAAACTGTTTTTT
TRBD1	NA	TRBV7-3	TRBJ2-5	CASSRGTGGRETQYF	TGTGCCAGCAGCCGAGGGACAGGGGGACGCGAGACCCAGTACTTC
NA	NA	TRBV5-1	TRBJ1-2	CASSLDVSGALGYTF	TGCGCCAGCAGCTTGGATGTCTCCGGGGCCCTTGGCTACACCTTC
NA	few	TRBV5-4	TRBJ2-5	CASSRGILETQYF	TGTGCCAGCAGCCGGGGGATATTGGAGACCCAGTACTTC
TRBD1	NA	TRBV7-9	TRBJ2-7	CASSRTGTGKNF	TGTGCCAGCAGTCGCACCGGGACAGGGAAAAACTTC
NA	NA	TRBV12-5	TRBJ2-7	CASGTGQSASYEQYF	TGTGCTAGTGGAACCGGACAGTCAGCCTCCTACGAGCAGTACTTC
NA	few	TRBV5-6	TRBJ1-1	CASSLWGTKAFF	TGTGCCAGCAGCTTGTGGGGGACAAAAGCTTTCTTT